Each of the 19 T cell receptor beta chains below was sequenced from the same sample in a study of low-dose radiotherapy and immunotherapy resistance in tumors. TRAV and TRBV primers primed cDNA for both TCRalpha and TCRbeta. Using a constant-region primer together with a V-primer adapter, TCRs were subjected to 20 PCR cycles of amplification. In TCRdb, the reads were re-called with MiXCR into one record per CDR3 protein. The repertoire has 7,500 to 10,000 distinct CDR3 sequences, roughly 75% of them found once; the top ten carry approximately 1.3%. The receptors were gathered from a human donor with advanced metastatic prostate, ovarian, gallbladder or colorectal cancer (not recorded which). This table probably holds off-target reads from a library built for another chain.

This CDR3 is CSASRWDENTIYF. The CDR3 bases are TGCAGTGCTAGCCGCTGGGACGAAAACACCATATATTTT. This chain uses TRBV20-1 with TRBJ1-3; D is perhaps TRBD1 (5 bases). Germline lookup yields CDR1 DFQATT and CDR2 SNEGSKA (reference sequence). The CDR3 loop spans 13 amino acids. Trimming pared 3 bases from V and 6 bases from J, leaving 12 bases between.

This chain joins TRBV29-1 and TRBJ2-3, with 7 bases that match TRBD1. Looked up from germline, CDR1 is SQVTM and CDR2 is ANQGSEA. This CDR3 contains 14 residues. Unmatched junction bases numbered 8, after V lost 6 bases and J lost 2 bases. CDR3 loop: CSVGQDVLTDTQYF. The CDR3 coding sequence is TGCAGCGTAGGACAGGACGTCCTCACAGATACGCAGTATTTT.

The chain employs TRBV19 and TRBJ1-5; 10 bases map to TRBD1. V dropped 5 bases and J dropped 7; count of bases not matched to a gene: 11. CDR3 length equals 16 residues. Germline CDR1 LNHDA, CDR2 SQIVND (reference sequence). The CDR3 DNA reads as TGTGCCAGTAGTCTCCCCGGGACAGGGGCTGGGCAGCCCCAGCATTTT. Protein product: CASSLPGTGAGQPQHF.

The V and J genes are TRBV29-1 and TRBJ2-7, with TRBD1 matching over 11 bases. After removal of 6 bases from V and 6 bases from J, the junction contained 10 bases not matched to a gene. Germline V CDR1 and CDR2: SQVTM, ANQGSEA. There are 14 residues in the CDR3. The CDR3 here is CSVRAGTGGSEQYF. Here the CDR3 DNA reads TGCAGCGTGAGGGCGGGGACAGGGGGAAGCGAGCAGTACTTC.

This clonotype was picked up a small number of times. Written as DNA, the CDR3 is TGCGCCAGCAGCTTGGAGTGGACAGGAAGAAACACCATATATTTT. Its translation is CASSLEWTGRNTIYF. This sequence joins TRBV5-1 and TRBJ1-3; 7 bases fit TRBD1. The V and J ends lost 0 bases and 5 bases, in that order; junction bases with no gene match: 5. Germline loops: CDR1 SGHRS, CDR2 YFSETQ. This CDR3 region has 15 residues.

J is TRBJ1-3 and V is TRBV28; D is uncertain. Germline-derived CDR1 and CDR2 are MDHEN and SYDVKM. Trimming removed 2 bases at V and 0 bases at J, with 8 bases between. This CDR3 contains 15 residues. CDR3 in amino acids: CASSLLASSGNTIYF. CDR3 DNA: TGTGCCAGCAGTTTACTGGCGAGCTCTGGAAACACCATATATTTT.

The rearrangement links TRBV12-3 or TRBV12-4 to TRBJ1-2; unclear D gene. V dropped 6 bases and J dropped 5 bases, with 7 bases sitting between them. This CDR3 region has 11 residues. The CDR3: CASRTAYGYTF. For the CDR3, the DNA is TGTGCCAGCAGGACCGCTTATGGCTACACCTTC.

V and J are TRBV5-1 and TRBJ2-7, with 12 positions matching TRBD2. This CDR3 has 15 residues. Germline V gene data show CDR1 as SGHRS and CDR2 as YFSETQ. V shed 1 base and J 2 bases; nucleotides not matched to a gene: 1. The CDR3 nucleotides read TGCGCCAGCAGCTTGAGGACTAGCGGGACCTACGAGCAGTACTTC. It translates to CASSLRTSGTYEQYF.

The CDR3 spells CASSSLQGGIAEAFF. The CDR3 nucleotides are TGTGCCAGCAGTAGTTTACAGGGTGGAATCGCTGAAGCTTTCTTT. This sequence joins TRBV7-2 and TRBJ1-1, with TRBD1 as a possible D gene (6 bases). Germline V CDR1 and CDR2: SGHTA, FQGNSA. This CDR3 region has 15 residues. V was pared by 6 bases and J by 6 bases, with 20 bases between.

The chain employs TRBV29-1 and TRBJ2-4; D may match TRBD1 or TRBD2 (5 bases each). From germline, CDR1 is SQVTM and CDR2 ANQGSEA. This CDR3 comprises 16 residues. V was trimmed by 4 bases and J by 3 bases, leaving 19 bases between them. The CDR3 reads CSVVRADLAGKNIQYF. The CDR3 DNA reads TGCAGCGTTGTCAGGGCAGACCTAGCTGGCAAAAACATTCAGTACTTC.

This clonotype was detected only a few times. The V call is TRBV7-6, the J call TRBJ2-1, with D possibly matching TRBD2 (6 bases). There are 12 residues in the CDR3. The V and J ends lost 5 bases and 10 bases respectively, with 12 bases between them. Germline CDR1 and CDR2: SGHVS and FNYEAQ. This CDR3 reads CASSATRKEQFF. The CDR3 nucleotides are TGTGCCAGCAGCGCGACTAGGAAGGAGCAGTTCTTC.

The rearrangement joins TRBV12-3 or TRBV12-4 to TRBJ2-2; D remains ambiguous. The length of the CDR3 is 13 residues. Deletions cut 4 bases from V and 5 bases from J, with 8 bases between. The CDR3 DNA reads TGTGCCAGCAGTTGGACGGAGACCGGGGAGCTGTTTTTT. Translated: CASSWTETGELFF.

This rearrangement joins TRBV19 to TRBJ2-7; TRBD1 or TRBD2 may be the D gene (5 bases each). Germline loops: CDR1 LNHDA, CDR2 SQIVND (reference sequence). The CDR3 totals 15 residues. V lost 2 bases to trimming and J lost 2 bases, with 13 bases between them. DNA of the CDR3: TGTGCCAGTAGTATAACAGGTGGGGGAGCCTACGAGCAGTACTTC. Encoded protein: CASSITGGGAYEQYF. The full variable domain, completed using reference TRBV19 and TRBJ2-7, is DGGITQSPKYLFRKEGQNVTLSCEQNLNHDAMYWYRQDPGQGLRLIYYSQIVNDFQKGDIAEGYSVSREKKESFPLTVTSAQKNPTAFYLCASSITGGGAYEQYFGPGTRLTVT.

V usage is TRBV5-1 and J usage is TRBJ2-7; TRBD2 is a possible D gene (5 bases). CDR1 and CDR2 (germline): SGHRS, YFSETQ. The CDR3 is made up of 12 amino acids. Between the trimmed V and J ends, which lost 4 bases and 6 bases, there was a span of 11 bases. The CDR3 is CASSPDFSEQYF. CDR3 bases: TGCGCCAGCAGCCCGGACTTCTCCGAGCAGTACTTC.

CDR3 protein: CASSSRDRLLFSGANVLTF. The DNA for the CDR3 is TGTGCCAGCAGTTCGCGGGACAGGCTACTTTTCTCTGGGGCCAACGTCCTGACTTTC. The chain links TRBV2 to TRBJ2-6; 8 positions match TRBD1. V shed 5 bases and J 0 bases; nucleotides not matched to a gene: 12. There are 19 residues in the CDR3. CDR1 is SNHLY and CDR2 is FYNNEI in the germline V gene.

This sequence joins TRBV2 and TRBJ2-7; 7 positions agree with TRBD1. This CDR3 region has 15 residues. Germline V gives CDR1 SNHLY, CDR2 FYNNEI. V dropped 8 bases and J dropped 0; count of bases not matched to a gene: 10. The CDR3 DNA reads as TGTGCCAGCGGAAACAGGGGATATAACTCCTACGAGCAGTACTTC. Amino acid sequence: CASGNRGYNSYEQYF.

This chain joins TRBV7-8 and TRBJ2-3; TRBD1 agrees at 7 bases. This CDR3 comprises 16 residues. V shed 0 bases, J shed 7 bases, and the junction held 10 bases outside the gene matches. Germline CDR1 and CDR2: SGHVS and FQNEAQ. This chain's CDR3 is CASSLAGTAISYTQYF. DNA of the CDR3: TGTGCCAGCAGCTTAGCGGGGACAGCGATCAGCTATACGCAGTATTTT.

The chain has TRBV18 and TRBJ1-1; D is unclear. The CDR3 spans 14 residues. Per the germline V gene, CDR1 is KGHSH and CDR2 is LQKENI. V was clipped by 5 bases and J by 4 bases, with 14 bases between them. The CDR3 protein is CASSLESGGTEAFF. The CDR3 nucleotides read TGTGCCAGCTCATTAGAGAGCGGTGGCACTGAAGCTTTCTTT.

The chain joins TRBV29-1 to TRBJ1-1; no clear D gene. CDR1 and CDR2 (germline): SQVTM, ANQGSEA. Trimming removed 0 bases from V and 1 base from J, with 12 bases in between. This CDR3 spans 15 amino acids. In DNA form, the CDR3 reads TGCAGCGTTGAAGAAGTGTGGGTATCGAACACTGAAGCTTTCTTT. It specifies CSVEEVWVSNTEAFF.